A selection of T cell receptor beta chains follows, all from one sample in a study of blood T cell repertoires in COVID-19. Clones were read by immunoSEQ multiplex PCR, and TCRdb kept only the in-frame ones, dropping some. Here the sample spans approximately 100,000 clones, less than 85% being singletons. The specimen sequenced was peripheral blood. The receptors shown here come from a man between 65 and 85 years old with active or convalescent COVID-19. Each CDR3 is given with its conserved first and last residue. Fields, in order: J gene, CDR3 length, V gene, clone size, D gene, CDR3 DNA, CDR3 protein. A D gene is named only where the DNA matches it firmly. Rows may omit the clone size; those that give it use once, few, many or a size class.

TRBJ2-5 | 13 | TRBV7-3 | - | - | TGTGCCAGCAGCTTACACAGGCAAGAGACCCAGTACTTC | CASSLHRQETQYF
TRBJ2-3 | 15 | TRBV18 | - | TRBD2 | TGTGCCAGCTCACCCAGGCGGGGGAGCACAGATACGCAGTATTTT | CASSPRRGSTDTQYF
TRBJ1-1 | 13 | TRBV6-5 | few | - | TGTGCCAGCCTTAAGACCGGGAAGGCTGAAGCTTTCTTT | CASLKTGKAEAFF
TRBJ2-2 | 14 | TRBV4-1 | - | - | TGCGCCAGCAGTTATTCGTGGAACACCGGGGAGCTGTTTTTT | CASSYSWNTGELFF
TRBJ2-3 | 15 | TRBV7-2 | - | TRBD2 | TGTGCCAGCAGCTTAGGGCTAGCGGGAAGGGATACGCAGTATTTT | CASSLGLAGRDTQYF
TRBJ1-2 | 15 | TRBV11-2 | - | TRBD1 | TGTGCCAGCAGCTTCGGGACAGGAAGGGACTATGGCTACACCTTC | CASSFGTGRDYGYTF
TRBJ1-2 | 15 | TRBV11-2 | - | - | TGTGCCAGCAGCTTAGTCACAGGGTCCAACTATGGCTACACCTTC | CASSLVTGSNYGYTF
TRBJ1-2 | 12 | TRBV3-1/TRBV3-2 | - | - | TGTGCCAGCAGCTCTACACAGGGTCAGCTCACCTTC | CASSSTQGQLTF
TRBJ1-4 | 14 | TRBV19 | - | - | TGTGCCAGTAGTATGGGACACCCTAATGAAAAACTGTTTTTT | CASSMGHPNEKLFF
TRBJ1-4 | 15 | TRBV27 | once | TRBD1 | TGTGCCAGCAGTTCACCCGGGACAGAGAATGAAAAACTGTTTTTT | CASSSPGTENEKLFF
TRBJ1-5 | 13 | TRBV13 | - | TRBD1 | TGTGCCAGCAGCCTTGACAGGGATCAGCCCCAGCATTTT | CASSLDRDQPQHF
TRBJ2-7 | 13 | TRBV7-3 | - | TRBD1 | TGTGCCAGCGGACAGGGGGATGGCTACGAGCAGTACTTC | CASGQGDGYEQYF
TRBJ1-1 | 13 | TRBV30 | - | - | TGTGCCTGGAGCAATACAGGGAACACTGAAGCTTTCTTT | CAWSNTGNTEAFF
TRBJ2-7 | 14 | TRBV6-5 | - | - | TGTGCCAGCAGTTACAATGGCATTTCCTACGAGCAGTACTTC | CASSYNGISYEQYF
TRBJ2-5 | 15 | TRBV10-3 | - | - | TGTGCCATCAGTGTCGGTTTCGTGTTCCAAGAGACCCAGTACTTC | CAISVGFVFQETQYF
TRBJ1-1 | 13 | TRBV29-1 | - | - | TGCAGCGCTGGCGAAAGGGGGAACACTGAAGCTTTCTTT | CSAGERGNTEAFF
TRBJ2-2 | 15 | TRBV24-1 | - | - | TGTGCCACCAGTGACCCCTCGACTACCACCGGGGAGCTGTTTTTT | CATSDPSTTTGELFF
TRBJ1-2 | 13 | TRBV14 | - | - | TGTGCCAGCAGCCAAGGGCAGGGCTATGGCTACACCTTC | CASSQGQGYGYTF
TRBJ2-1 | 15 | TRBV6-5 | - | TRBD2 | TGTGCCAGCAGTTACGGCGGGAGCTCCTACAATGAGCAGTTCTTC | CASSYGGSSYNEQFF
TRBJ2-1 | 15 | TRBV4-2 | - | TRBD1 | TGTGCCAGCAGCCAATACAGGGGGTCCTACAATGAGCAGTTCTTC | CASSQYRGSYNEQFF
TRBJ2-1 | 15 | TRBV18 | once | - | TGTGCCAGCTCCTGGGGCGCGTCCAAAGACAATGAGCAGTTCTTC | CASSWGASKDNEQFF
TRBJ2-1 | 13 | TRBV3-1/TRBV3-2 | - | - | TGTGCCAGCAGCCCCCTAGCAGGCAATGAGCAGTTCTTC | CASSPLAGNEQFF
TRBJ2-5 | 15 | TRBV19 | - | - | TGTGCCAGTAGTAAGGGGGGGGGCCTTTTTGAGACCCAGTACTTC | CASSKGGGLFETQYF
TRBJ1-2 | 16 | TRBV7-9 | - | TRBD1 | TGTGCCAGCAGCCCTAAGGGGGCGCGAGGACTATATGGCTACACCTTC | CASSPKGARGLYGYTF
TRBJ2-1 | 13 | TRBV7-7 | - | TRBD2 | TGTGCTAGCAGCTCGGGGGGGGGAAATGAGCAGTTCTTC | CASSSGGGNEQFF
TRBJ2-5 | 14 | TRBV10-3 | - | - | TGTGCCATCAGTATTGACAAGTCCCGAGAGACCCAGTACTTC | CAISIDKSRETQYF
TRBJ2-7 | 14 | TRBV28 | - | TRBD1 | TGTGCCAGCAGTTTAAACAGGGGAAGATACGAGCAGTACTTC | CASSLNRGRYEQYF
TRBJ2-3 | 15 | TRBV10-2 | - | TRBD2 | TGCGCCAGCAGTTCCACCGGGACTAGCTCGAATACGCAGTATTTT | CASSSTGTSSNTQYF
TRBJ1-6 | 17 | TRBV3-1/TRBV3-2 | - | - | TGTGCCAGCAGCCTGAAGTATGGACAAGGGGCGAATTCACCCCTCCACTTT | CASSLKYGQGANSPLHF
TRBJ1-4 | 13 | TRBV10-3 | few | TRBD1 | TGTGCCGCGAGGGGACAGTATAATGAAAAACTGTTTTTT | CAARGQYNEKLFF
TRBJ1-1 | 14 | TRBV12-5 | - | - | TGTGCTAGTGGTTTGGTGAGCCCTCCCCCTGAAGCTTTCTTT | CASGLVSPPPEAFF
TRBJ1-1 | 13 | TRBV12-3/TRBV12-4 | - | - | TGTGCCAGCAGTTTGCCCCCCGGGACTGAAGCTTTCTTT | CASSLPPGTEAFF
TRBJ1-6 | 15 | TRBV4-1 | - | TRBD1 | TGCGCCAGCAGCCAACGGACAGGGCTAAATTCACCCCTCCACTTT | CASSQRTGLNSPLHF
TRBJ2-1 | 15 | TRBV25-1 | few | TRBD2 | TGTGCCAGCAGTTACCCTAGCGGGAGAGGCGATGAGCAGTTCTTC | CASSYPSGRGDEQFF
TRBJ2-7 | 16 | TRBV6-5 | - | TRBD1 | TGTGCCAGCAGTTTCATACCGGGACAGGGCTCCTACGAGCAGTACTTC | CASSFIPGQGSYEQYF
TRBJ2-7 | 14 | TRBV19 | few | - | TGTGCCAGTAGTGTTAGCGGAGAGTCCTACGAGCAGTACTTC | CASSVSGESYEQYF
TRBJ2-4 | 14 | TRBV29-1 | - | - | TGCAGCGCCCGAGATCGGGGGGCGCATAACATTCAGTACTTC | CSARDRGAHNIQYF
TRBJ1-3 | 14 | TRBV11-2 | - | TRBD1 | TGTGCCAGCAGCTCGGACAGGGTCGGAAACACCATATATTTT | CASSSDRVGNTIYF
TRBJ2-5 | 14 | TRBV30 | - | - | TGTGCCTGGAGTAACGACAGGAGAACGGAGACCCAGTACTTC | CAWSNDRRTETQYF
TRBJ2-7 | 15 | TRBV9 | - | - | TGTGCCAGCAGCGTATACGCTAGCACAAACTACGAGCAGTACTTC | CASSVYASTNYEQYF
TRBJ2-5 | 14 | TRBV3-1/TRBV3-2 | few | - | TGTGCCAGCAGCCAAGAAAAGCGCCAAGAGACCCAGTACTTC | CASSQEKRQETQYF
TRBJ1-4 | 13 | TRBV5-4 | - | - | TGTGCCAGCAGAAGGGGTCATAATGAAAAACTGTTTTTT | CASRRGHNEKLFF
TRBJ2-1 | 14 | TRBV6-6 | - | TRBD2 | TGTGCCAGCAGCCTAGCGGGGGACCAGAATGAGCAGTTCTTC | CASSLAGDQNEQFF
TRBJ2-1 | 13 | TRBV10-3 | - | - | TGTGCCATCAGTGAACCGGGGTACAATGAGCAGTTCTTC | CAISEPGYNEQFF
TRBJ2-7 | 15 | TRBV10-3 | - | - | TGTGCCATCAGTGAAGAGGGCGCCTTCCCCTACGAGCAGTACTTC | CAISEEGAFPYEQYF
TRBJ1-1 | 15 | TRBV19 | - | TRBD1 | TGTGCCAGTAGTACGTTCGGACAGGGCGGCACTGAAGCTTTCTTT | CASSTFGQGGTEAFF
TRBJ2-1 | 13 | TRBV29-1 | - | - | TGCAGCGCCTCAGGATATACCTACAATGAGCAGTTCTTC | CSASGYTYNEQFF
TRBJ2-6 | 19 | TRBV28 | - | - | TGTGCCAGCAGTTCACGAGGGTCAGTTTTCCCCTTTGGGGCCAACGTCCTGACTTTC | CASSSRGSVFPFGANVLTF
TRBJ2-3 | 14 | TRBV2 | - | - | TGTGCCAGCGCACAGGGCAGTAGCACAGATACGCAGTATTTT | CASAQGSSTDTQYF
TRBJ1-2 | 16 | TRBV5-4 | - | TRBD1 | TGTGCCAGCAGCCACGGGACAGGGGCCACCTCCTATGGCTACACCTTC | CASSHGTGATSYGYTF
TRBJ1-2 | 20 | TRBV7-2 | - | - | TGTGCCAGCAGCTTAGCTGTACAGGGTTATCTAGATATAGCTAACTATGGCTACACCTTC | CASSLAVQGYLDIANYGYTF
TRBJ1-5 | 13 | TRBV27 | - | - | TGTGCCAGCAGTTTGCTAGGCAATCAGCCCCAGCATTTT | CASSLLGNQPQHF
TRBJ1-2 | 14 | TRBV15 | once | TRBD1 | TGTGCCACCAGCAGAACCGGGACAGGGGATGGCTACACCTTC | CATSRTGTGDGYTF
TRBJ2-5 | 14 | TRBV6-4 | - | - | TGTGCCAGCAGTGACACCGGGGGTTCAGAGACCCAGTACTTC | CASSDTGGSETQYF
TRBJ2-1 | 17 | TRBV4-2 | - | - | TGTGCCAGCAGCCAAACGCTATGGACTCAGGGGGGAAATGAGCAGTTCTTC | CASSQTLWTQGGNEQFF
TRBJ2-7 | 13 | TRBV15 | few | TRBD1 | TGTGCCACCAGCAGAGGACAGGGTGGCGAGCAGTACTTC | CATSRGQGGEQYF
TRBJ1-2 | 13 | TRBV7-8 | few | - | TGTGCCAGCAGCCCCTCCCAGACTTATGGCTACACCTTC | CASSPSQTYGYTF
TRBJ2-1 | 18 | TRBV5-1 | - | TRBD2 | TGCGCCAGCAGCCGGACCCCTAGCGGGGGGGGCCGTTACAATGAGCAGTTCTTC | CASSRTPSGGGRYNEQFF
TRBJ1-6 | 16 | TRBV30 | few | - | TGTGCCTGGAGTCCACGGGAGGGGTTGGATAATTCACCCCTCCACTTT | CAWSPREGLDNSPLHF
TRBJ2-5 | 15 | TRBV5-1 | - | TRBD1 | TGCGCCAGCAGCTGGCCACCTACAGGGGAGAAGACCCAGTACTTC | CASSWPPTGEKTQYF